The present TCR beta chain was sequenced within a study of blood T cell repertoires in COVID-19. Study summary: Samples came from the United States, Italy and Spain, spanning acute and convalescent COVID-19. Sample material is recorded as cDNA or gDNA derived from T cells, B-cell-depleted T cells, or PBMCs.

This clone was observed once. V lost 1 base to trimming and J lost 8 bases; unmatched junction nucleotides: 7. Germline V gene sequence: CDR1 SGHRS, CDR2 YFSETQ. This CDR3 is built from 15 residues. As originally analysed: By means of reference gene primer amplification, nucleated cell counts were estimated. The method was immunoSEQ multiplex PCR; TCRdb's version includes in-frame clones alone and lacks a portion of them. From that table come the V and J calls and clone size; the DNA was used to work out D and trimming. The table has around 190,000 clones, 85% to 90% seen once. What was sequenced was peripheral blood. The TCR was taken from a human donor in a cohort sampled during active COVID-19. The rearrangement links TRBV5-1 to TRBJ1-2; 11 bases match TRBD1. The CDR3 DNA is TGCGCCAGCAGCTTGTACCAGGGACAGGGGGTAGGCTACACCTTC. Its translation: CASSLYQGQGVGYTF.